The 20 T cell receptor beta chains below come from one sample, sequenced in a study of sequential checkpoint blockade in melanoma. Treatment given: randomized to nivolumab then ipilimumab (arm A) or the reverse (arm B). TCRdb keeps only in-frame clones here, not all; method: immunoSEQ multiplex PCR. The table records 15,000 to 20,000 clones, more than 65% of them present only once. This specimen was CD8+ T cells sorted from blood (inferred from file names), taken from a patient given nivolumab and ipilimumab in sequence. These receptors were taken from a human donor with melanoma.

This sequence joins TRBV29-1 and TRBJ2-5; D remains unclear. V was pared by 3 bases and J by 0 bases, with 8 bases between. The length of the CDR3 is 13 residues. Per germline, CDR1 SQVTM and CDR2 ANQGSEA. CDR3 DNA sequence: TGCAGCGTTGATCAGGCCAACCAAGAGACCCAGTACTTC. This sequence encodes CSVDQANQETQYF.

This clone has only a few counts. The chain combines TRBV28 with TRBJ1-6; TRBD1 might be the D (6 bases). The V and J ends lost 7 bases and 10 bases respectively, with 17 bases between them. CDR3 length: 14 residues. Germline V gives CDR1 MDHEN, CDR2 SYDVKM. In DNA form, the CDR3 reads TGTGCCAGCATCCCTCAAGACAGGCCGTCACCCCTCCACTTT. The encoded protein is CASIPQDRPSPLHF.

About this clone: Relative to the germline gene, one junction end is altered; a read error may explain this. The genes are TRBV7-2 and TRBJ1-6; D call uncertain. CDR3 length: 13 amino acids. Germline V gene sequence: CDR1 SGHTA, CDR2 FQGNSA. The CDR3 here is CASSFFGISPPHF. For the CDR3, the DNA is TGTGCCAGCAGCTTTTTCGGGATTTCACCCCCCCACTTT.

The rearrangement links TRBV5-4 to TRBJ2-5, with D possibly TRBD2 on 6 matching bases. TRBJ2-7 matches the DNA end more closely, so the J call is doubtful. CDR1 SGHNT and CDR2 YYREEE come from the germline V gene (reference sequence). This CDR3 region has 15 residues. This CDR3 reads CASSFHGGLLDEQYF. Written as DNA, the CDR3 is TGTGCCAGCAGCTTTCACGGGGGTCTTCTAGACGAGCAGTACTTC.

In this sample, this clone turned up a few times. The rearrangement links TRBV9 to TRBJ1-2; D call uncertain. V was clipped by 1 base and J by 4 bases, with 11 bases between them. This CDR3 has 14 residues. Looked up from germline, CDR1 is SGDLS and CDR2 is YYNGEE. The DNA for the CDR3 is TGTGCCAGCAGCGTATCGGGAAGTCTCTATGGCTACACCTTC. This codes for CASSVSGSLYGYTF.

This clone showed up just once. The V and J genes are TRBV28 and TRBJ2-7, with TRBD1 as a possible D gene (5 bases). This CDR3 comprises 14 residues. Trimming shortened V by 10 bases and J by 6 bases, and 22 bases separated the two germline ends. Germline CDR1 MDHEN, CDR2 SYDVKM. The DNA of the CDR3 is TGTGCCACAACGCCGACAGTCAGGCTGACCGAGCAGTACGTC. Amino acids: CATTPTVRLTEQYV.

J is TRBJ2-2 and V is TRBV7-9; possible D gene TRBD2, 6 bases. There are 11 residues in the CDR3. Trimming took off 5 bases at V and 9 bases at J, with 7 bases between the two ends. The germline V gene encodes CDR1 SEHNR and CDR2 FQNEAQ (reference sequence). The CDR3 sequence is CASSRERELFF. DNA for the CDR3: TGTGCCAGCAGCCGGGAGAGGGAGCTGTTTTTT.

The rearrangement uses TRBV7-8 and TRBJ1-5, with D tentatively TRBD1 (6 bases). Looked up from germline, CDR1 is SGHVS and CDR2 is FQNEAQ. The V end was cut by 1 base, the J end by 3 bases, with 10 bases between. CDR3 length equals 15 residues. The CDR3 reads CASSLGQANNQPQHF. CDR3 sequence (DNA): TGTGCCAGCAGCTTAGGACAGGCGAACAATCAGCCCCAGCATTTT. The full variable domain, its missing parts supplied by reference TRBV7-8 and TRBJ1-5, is GAGVSQSPRYKVAKRGQDVALRCDPISGHVSLFWYQQALGQGPEFLTYFQNEAQLDKSGLPSDRFFAERPEGSVSTLKIQRTQQEDSAVYLCASSLGQANNQPQHFGDGTRLSIL.

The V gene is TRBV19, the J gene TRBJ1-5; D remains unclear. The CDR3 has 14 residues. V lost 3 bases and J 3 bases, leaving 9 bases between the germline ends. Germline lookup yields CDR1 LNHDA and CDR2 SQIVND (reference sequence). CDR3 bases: TGTGCCAGTAGTATGAGAGACTACAATCAGCCCCAGCATTTT. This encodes CASSMRDYNQPQHF.

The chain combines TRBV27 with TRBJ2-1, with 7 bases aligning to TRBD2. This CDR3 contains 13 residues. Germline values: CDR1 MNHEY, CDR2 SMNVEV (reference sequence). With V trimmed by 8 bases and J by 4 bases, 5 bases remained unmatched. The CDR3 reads CASSSGPYNEQFF. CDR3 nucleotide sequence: TGTGCCAGCTCTAGCGGTCCGTACAATGAGCAGTTCTTC.

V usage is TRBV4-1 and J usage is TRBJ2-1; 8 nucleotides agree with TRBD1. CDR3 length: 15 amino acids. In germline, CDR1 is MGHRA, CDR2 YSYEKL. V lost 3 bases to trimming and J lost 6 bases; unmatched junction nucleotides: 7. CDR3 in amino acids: CASSQHRGSGNEQFF. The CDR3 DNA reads TGCGCCAGCAGCCAGCACAGGGGGTCTGGCAATGAGCAGTTCTTC.

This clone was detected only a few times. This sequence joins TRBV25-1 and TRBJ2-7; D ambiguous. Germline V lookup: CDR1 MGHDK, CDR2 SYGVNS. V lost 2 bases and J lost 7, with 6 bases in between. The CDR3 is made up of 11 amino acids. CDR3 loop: CASSENQEQYF. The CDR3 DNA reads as TGTGCCAGCAGTGAAAATCAGGAGCAGTACTTC.

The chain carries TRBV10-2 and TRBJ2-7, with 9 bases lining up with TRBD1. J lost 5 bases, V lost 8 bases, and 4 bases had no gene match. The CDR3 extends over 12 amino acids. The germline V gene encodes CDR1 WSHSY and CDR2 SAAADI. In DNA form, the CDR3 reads TGCGCCAGCGGGACAGGGTTCCACGAGCAGTACGTC. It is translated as CASGTGFHEQYV.

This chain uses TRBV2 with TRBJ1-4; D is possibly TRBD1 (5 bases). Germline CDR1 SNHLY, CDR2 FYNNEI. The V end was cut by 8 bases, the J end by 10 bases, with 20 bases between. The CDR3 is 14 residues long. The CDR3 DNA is TGTGCCAGCGGATATGTGGGGATGACAGTAAAACTGTTTTTT. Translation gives CASGYVGMTVKLFF.

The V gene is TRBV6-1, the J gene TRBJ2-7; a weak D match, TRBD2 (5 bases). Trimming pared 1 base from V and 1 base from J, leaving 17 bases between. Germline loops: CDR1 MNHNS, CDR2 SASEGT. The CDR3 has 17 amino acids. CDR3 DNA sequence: TGTGCCAGCAGTGAAGAAAGGTTCTCCGCGGGTTCCTACGAGCAGTACTTC. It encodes CASSEERFSAGSYEQYF.

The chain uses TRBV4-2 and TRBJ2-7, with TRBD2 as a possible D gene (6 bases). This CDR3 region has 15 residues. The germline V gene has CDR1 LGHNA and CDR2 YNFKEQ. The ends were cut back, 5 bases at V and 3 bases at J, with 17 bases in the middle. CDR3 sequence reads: CASSLGGPGSYEQYF. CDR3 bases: TGTGCCAGCAGCTTAGGAGGGCCGGGGAGCTACGAGCAGTACTTC.

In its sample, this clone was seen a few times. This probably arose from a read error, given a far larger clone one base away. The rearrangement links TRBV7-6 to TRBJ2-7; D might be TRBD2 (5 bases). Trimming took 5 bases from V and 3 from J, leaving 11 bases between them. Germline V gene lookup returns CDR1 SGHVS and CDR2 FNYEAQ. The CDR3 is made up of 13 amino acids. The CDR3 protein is CASSPGENYEQYV. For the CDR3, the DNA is TGTGCCAGCAGCCCCGGGGAGAACTACGAGCAGTACGTC.

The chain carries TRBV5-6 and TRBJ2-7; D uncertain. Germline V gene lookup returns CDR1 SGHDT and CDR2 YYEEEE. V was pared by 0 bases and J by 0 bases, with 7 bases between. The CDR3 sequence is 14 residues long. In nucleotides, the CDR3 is TGTGCCAGCAGCTTGGCGGGTAGCTCCTACGAGCAGTACGTC. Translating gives CASSLAGSSYEQYV.

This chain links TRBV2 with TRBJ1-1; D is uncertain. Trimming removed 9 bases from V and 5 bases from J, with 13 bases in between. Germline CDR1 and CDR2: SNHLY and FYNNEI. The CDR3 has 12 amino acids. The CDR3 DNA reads TGTGCCAGGAACGGGAGGTGGACTGAAGCTTTCTTT. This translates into CARNGRWTEAFF. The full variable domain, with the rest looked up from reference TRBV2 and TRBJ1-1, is EPEVTQTPSHQVTQMGQEVILRCVPISNHLYFYWYRQILGQKVEFLVSFYNNEISEKSEIFDDQFSVERPDGSNFTLKIRSTKLEDSAMYFCARNGRWTEAFFGQGTRLTVV.

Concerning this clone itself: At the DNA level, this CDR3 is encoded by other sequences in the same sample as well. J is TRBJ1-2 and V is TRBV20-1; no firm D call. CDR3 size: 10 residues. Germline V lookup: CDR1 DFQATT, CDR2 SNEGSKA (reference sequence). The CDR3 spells CTIGSGGYTF. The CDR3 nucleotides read TGCACCATCGGATCGGGAGGCTACACCTTC.